The rows below give T cell receptor beta chains drawn from one sample of a study of PD-1 blockade in classical Hodgkin lymphoma. Measured with immunoSEQ multiplex PCR; TCRdb has only the in-frame clones, and not every one. This table has roughly 56,000 clones, 88% appearing once. The input for sequencing was peripheral blood mononuclear cells (PBMCs), taken before the second cycle of nivolumab. The receptor set was obtained from a human donor with classical Hodgkin lymphoma. The CDR3 runs from the conserved cysteine through the conserved F or W. Fields, in order: J gene, clone size, D gene, CDR3 length, V gene, CDR3 DNA, CDR3 protein. D genes are given only for firm matches. Some rows mark clone size as missing; the rest say once, few, many or name a class of expanded clone.

TRBJ2-5	.	.	11	TRBV7-9	TGTGCCAGCAGGCTACTCGAGACCCAGTACTTC	CASRLLETQYF
TRBJ2-5	.	.	15	TRBV5-1	TGCGCCAGCAACACGATCCCCGCCAGCCAAGAGACCCAGTACTTC	CASNTIPASQETQYF
TRBJ2-6	.	.	15	TRBV6-5	TGTGCCAGCAGTTATCGGGACGGCGGGGCCAACGTCCTGACTTTC	CASSYRDGGANVLTF
TRBJ1-2	.	.	14	TRBV5-6	TGTGCCAGCAGGCTGGGGGCAGCCATCTATGGCTACACCTTC	CASRLGAAIYGYTF
TRBJ1-4	.	TRBD1	16	TRBV28	TGTGCCAGCAGTAAAACAGGGGGCGCAACTAATGAAAAACTGTTTTTT	CASSKTGGATNEKLFF
TRBJ2-3	.	TRBD1	14	TRBV30	TGTGCCTGGGCGGGACAGGGCAACACAGATACGCAGTATTTT	CAWAGQGNTDTQYF
TRBJ1-6	.	.	13	TRBV7-9	TGTGCCAGCAGCTGGGATGGGGGGTCCCCCCTCCACTTT	CASSWDGGSPLHF
TRBJ1-1	.	.	12	TRBV7-9	TGTGCCAGCAGCTTAGTTGGGGCTGAAGCTTTCTTT	CASSLVGAEAFF
TRBJ2-2	.	.	15	TRBV5-1	TGCGCCACCCGGACCGGGACTTTCAACACCGGGGAGCTGTTTTTT	CATRTGTFNTGELFF
TRBJ2-5	once	.	14	TRBV7-9	TGTGCCAGCAGCTTAACCATGCCGAGAGAGACCCAGTACTTC	CASSLTMPRETQYF
TRBJ2-5	.	.	13	TRBV5-1	TGCGCCAGCAGCGTCCAGGGCCTTGAGACCCAGTACTTC	CASSVQGLETQYF
TRBJ2-5	.	TRBD1	15	TRBV5-1	TGCGCCAGCAGCTTGGTTCCAGGGGGCCAAGAGACCCAGTACTTC	CASSLVPGGQETQYF
TRBJ1-4	.	TRBD1	15	TRBV4-1	TGCGCCAGCAGGGTATGGACAGGAGCGAATGAAAAACTGTTTTTT	CASRVWTGANEKLFF
TRBJ1-1	.	TRBD1	14	TRBV29-1	TGCAGCGGTATGAAGGGACAGCTCAGCCAGGAAGCTTTCTTT	CSGMKGQLSQEAFF
TRBJ1-5	.	.	15	TRBV5-1	TGCGCCAGCAGCTTGAGCTCAGGGTACAATCAGCCCCAGCATTTT	CASSLSSGYNQPQHF
TRBJ1-2	.	.	13	TRBV27	TGTGCCAGCAGTTTGGGGGCCCCCTATGGCTACACCTTC	CASSLGAPYGYTF
TRBJ2-7	.	.	11	TRBV7-8	TGTGCCAGCAGGTTGAGGAACGAGCAGTACTTC	CASRLRNEQYF
TRBJ2-2	.	.	13	TRBV6-5	TGTGCCAGCATGTCGGTTAACACCGGGGAGCTGTTTTTT	CASMSVNTGELFF
TRBJ2-7	.	.	14	TRBV9	TGTGCCAGCAGCCCTAGGGGGGGGAACTACGAGCAGTACTTC	CASSPRGGNYEQYF
TRBJ1-2	.	.	13	TRBV5-1	TGCGCCAGCAGCCCGGGGCAACCCTATGGCTACACCTTC	CASSPGQPYGYTF
TRBJ2-5	.	.	14	TRBV5-1	TGCGCCAGCAGCTCCGGGCTATACCAAGAGACCCAGTACTTC	CASSSGLYQETQYF
TRBJ1-1	.	.	14	TRBV5-1	TGCGCCAGCAGCTTGGTTGGGGAGAACACTGAAGCTTTCTTT	CASSLVGENTEAFF
TRBJ2-7	.	TRBD2	14	TRBV5-1	TGCGCCAGCAGCTCAACTAGCGGGCTATACGAGCAGTACTTC	CASSSTSGLYEQYF
TRBJ2-7	.	TRBD2	15	TRBV7-2	TGTGCCAGCAGCAAGCGGGGGGGCTTATCCTACGAGCAGTACTTC	CASSKRGGLSYEQYF
TRBJ1-3	.	.	15	TRBV7-9	TGTGCCAGCAGCCGTATGGGGGCGCCTGGAAACACCATATATTTT	CASSRMGAPGNTIYF
TRBJ1-1	.	.	15	TRBV5-1	TGCGCCAGCAGCTTGCTGGGGGTCGGGAACACTGAAGCTTTCTTT	CASSLLGVGNTEAFF
TRBJ2-7	.	.	14	TRBV5-5	TGTGCCAGCAGCTTTACCAGGGTCCCCTACGAGCAGTACTTC	CASSFTRVPYEQYF
TRBJ1-2	.	TRBD1	14	TRBV14	TGTGCCAGCAGCCAAGGGACAGGGGACTATGGCTACACCTTC	CASSQGTGDYGYTF
TRBJ2-5	.	.	13	TRBV14	TGTGCCAGCAGCAGACAGCTCCAAGAGACCCAGTACTTC	CASSRQLQETQYF
TRBJ2-5	.	TRBD2	15	TRBV5-1	TGCGCCAGCAGCTCCATGGCGGGGGGGCGGGAGACCCAGTACTTC	CASSSMAGGRETQYF
TRBJ1-2	.	.	13	TRBV6-6	TGTGCCAGCCTCGAAAGAGTGATCTATGGCTACACCTTC	CASLERVIYGYTF
TRBJ1-1	.	TRBD1	15	TRBV11-2	TGTGCCAGCAGCCGTCGGGACAGGGGAAACACTGAAGCTTTCTTT	CASSRRDRGNTEAFF
TRBJ2-7	.	.	14	TRBV18	TGTGCCAGCTCACCACCTGGGAAGGCCTACGAGCAGTACTTC	CASSPPGKAYEQYF
TRBJ2-6	.	TRBD1	17	TRBV28	TGTGCCAGCATGATTGCCCAGGGGGCTGGCGGGGCCAACGTCCTGACTTTC	CASMIAQGAGGANVLTF
TRBJ2-7	.	.	16	TRBV6-5	TGTGCCAGCAGTTACCCCCGTCCGGGGGCAGGCTACGAGCAGTACTTC	CASSYPRPGAGYEQYF
TRBJ2-7	.	TRBD1	15	TRBV28	TGTGCCAGCAGTTCAACGGACAGGGGCTCCTACGAGCAGTACTTC	CASSSTDRGSYEQYF
TRBJ2-4	.	.	16	TRBV5-1	TGCGCCAGCAGCTTGGAAGGTCGGGCCCCTCAAAACATTCAGTACTTC	CASSLEGRAPQNIQYF
TRBJ1-2	.	.	12	TRBV2	TGTGCCAGCACCCGAGAGCTCTATGGCTACACCTTC	CASTRELYGYTF
TRBJ2-1	.	.	15	TRBV6-5	TGTGCCAGCAGCCTACTAGTTCCCCCCTACAATGAGCAGTTCTTC	CASSLLVPPYNEQFF
TRBJ2-5	few	TRBD2	16	TRBV7-2	TGTGCCAGCAGCTTACCGTTAGCGGGGGTGGGAGAGACCCAGTACTTC	CASSLPLAGVGETQYF
TRBJ2-1	once	TRBD1	16	TRBV6-6	TGTGCCAGCAGACCACCGGGACAGGCCTTACCTAATGAGCAGTTCTTC	CASRPPGQALPNEQFF
TRBJ2-6	.	.	15	TRBV6-5	TGTGCCAGCAGCATTGGGGCAGGTGGGGCCAACGTCCTGACTTTC	CASSIGAGGANVLTF
TRBJ2-1	.	TRBD2	17	TRBV28	TGTGCCAGCAGTTTGCCTACTAGCGGGGGAGGATACAATGAGCAGTTCTTC	CASSLPTSGGGYNEQFF
TRBJ1-1	.	.	15	TRBV5-1	TGCGCCAGCAGCGATCAAACAGGGATAGGCACTGAAGCTTTCTTT	CASSDQTGIGTEAFF
TRBJ2-5	.	TRBD1	15	TRBV5-5	TGTGCCAGCAGCCGAAGGACAGGGGGAGGAGAGACCCAGTACTTC	CASSRRTGGGETQYF
TRBJ2-1	.	TRBD2	13	TRBV12-5	TGTGCTAGTGGGCCTAGCGGGGGGGTTGAGCAGTTCTTC	CASGPSGGVEQFF
TRBJ1-1	.	.	16	TRBV5-8	TGTGCCAGCACCTCTCTGGAGGCATGGCGAAACACTGAAGCTTTCTTT	CASTSLEAWRNTEAFF
TRBJ1-5	.	.	16	TRBV7-9	TGTGCCAGCAGTCTAGGGGGGTCCCTTGGCAATCAGCCCCAGCATTTT	CASSLGGSLGNQPQHF
TRBJ1-4	.	.	14	TRBV30	TGTGCCTGGAGTGGGGCTTTGATGAATGAAAAACTGTTTTTT	CAWSGALMNEKLFF
TRBJ1-1	once	.	13	TRBV6-5	TGTGCCAGCAGTCTGGACGCGAACACTGAAGCTTTCTTT	CASSLDANTEAFF
TRBJ1-6	.	.	15	TRBV2	TGTGCCAGCTACCTCTCGGGAGTACTAAATTCACCCCTCCACTTT	CASYLSGVLNSPLHF